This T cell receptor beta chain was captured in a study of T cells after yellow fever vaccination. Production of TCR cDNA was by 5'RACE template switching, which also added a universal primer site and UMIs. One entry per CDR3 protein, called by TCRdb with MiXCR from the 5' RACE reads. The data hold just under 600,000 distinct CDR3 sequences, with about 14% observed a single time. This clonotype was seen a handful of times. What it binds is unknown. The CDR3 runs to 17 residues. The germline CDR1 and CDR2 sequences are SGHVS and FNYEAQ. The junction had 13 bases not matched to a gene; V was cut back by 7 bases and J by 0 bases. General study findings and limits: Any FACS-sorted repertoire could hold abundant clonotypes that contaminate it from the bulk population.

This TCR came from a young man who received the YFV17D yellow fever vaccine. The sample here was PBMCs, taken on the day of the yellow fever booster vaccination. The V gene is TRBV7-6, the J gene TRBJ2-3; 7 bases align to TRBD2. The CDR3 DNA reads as TGTGCCAGCACCAGGGCAGCGGGATTATCTAGCACAGATACGCAGTATTTT. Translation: CASTRAAGLSSTDTQYF.